Each of the 8 T cell receptor beta chains below was sequenced from the same sample in a study of blood T cell repertoires in COVID-19. Data came from immunoSEQ multiplex PCR; TCRdb stores just in-frame clones and leaves some out. This table has 75,000 to 80,000 clones, approximately 86% appearing once. Sequencing input: peripheral blood. These receptors were collected from a human donor in a cohort sampled during active COVID-19.

The chain carries TRBV7-9 and TRBJ1-2; no clear D gene. The V gene's germline CDR1 is SEHNR and CDR2 FQNEAQ (reference sequence). This CDR3 has 16 amino acids. V lost 3 bases, J lost 2 bases, and 16 bases lay in between. In DNA form, the CDR3 reads TGTGCCAGCAGCTTTACGGAGGGCAGATCCAACTATGGCTACACCTTC. Protein: CASSFTEGRSNYGYTF. The full variable domain, completed using reference TRBV7-9 and TRBJ1-2, is DTGVSQNPRHKITKRGQNVTFRCDPISEHNRLYWYRQTLGQGPEFLTYFQNEAQLEKSRLLSDRFSAERPKGSFSTLEIQRTEQGDSAMYLCASSFTEGRSNYGYTFGSGTRLTVV.

The V call is TRBV19, the J call TRBJ1-1; D unclear. There are 16 residues in the CDR3. Germline CDR1 and CDR2: LNHDA and SQIVND (reference sequence). V was trimmed by 8 bases and J by 0 bases, leaving 19 bases between them. CDR3 nucleotide sequence: TGTGCCAGTGGCGGAAAGAAAACCCTCATGAACACTGAAGCTTTCTTT. It is translated as CASGGKKTLMNTEAFF.

The chain has TRBV3-1 (or the pseudogene TRBV3-2) and TRBJ2-7; D gene ambiguous. CDR3 size: 11 residues. Trimming took 1 base from V and 7 from J, leaving 5 bases between them. Germline loops: CDR1 LGHDT, CDR2 YNNKEL (reference sequence). CDR3 protein: CASSQGSEQYF. In nucleotides, the CDR3 is TGTGCCAGCAGCCAAGGTAGTGAGCAGTACTTC.

The chain recombines TRBV28 with TRBJ1-4, with unresolved D. V dropped 5 bases and J dropped 7 bases, with 8 bases sitting between them. This CDR3 has 12 residues. Germline CDR1 MDHEN, CDR2 SYDVKM. CDR3 nucleotide sequence: TGTGCCAGCAGTCCGTTATTTGAAAAACTGTTTTTT. This translates into CASSPLFEKLFF. Looking up the rest from reference TRBV28 and TRBJ1-4 gives the full variable domain: DVKVTQSSRYLVKRTGEKVFLECVQDMDHENMFWYRQDPGLGLRLIYFSYDVKMKEKGDIPEGYSVSREKKERFSLILESASTNQTSMYLCASSPLFEKLFFGSGTQLSVL.

The J gene is TRBJ2-1, the V gene TRBV3-1 (or the pseudogene TRBV3-2); 12 bases align to TRBD2. Germline values: CDR1 LGHDT, CDR2 YNNKEL (reference sequence). The CDR3 runs to 17 residues. V lost 2 bases to trimming and J lost 4 bases; unmatched junction nucleotides: 6. The CDR3 coding sequence is TGTGCCAGCAGCCAAAGACCGGGACTAGCGGGTTACAATGAGCAGTTCTTC. Its protein is CASSQRPGLAGYNEQFF.

V usage is TRBV15 and J usage is TRBJ2-4, with 7 nucleotides matching TRBD1. Germline trimming cut 1 base from V and 1 base from J; bases unmatched to any gene: 4. There are 16 residues in the CDR3. Looked up from germline, CDR1 is LNHNV and CDR2 is YYDKDF (reference sequence). CDR3 region: CATSRVDRLAKNIQYF. The CDR3 DNA sequence: TGTGCCACCAGCAGAGTGGACAGGCTCGCCAAAAACATTCAGTACTTC.

The genes are TRBV10-2 and TRBJ2-7; D is uncertain. The V end was cut by 0 bases, the J end by 4 bases, with 4 bases between. The CDR3 has 12 amino acids. Germline V gene sequence: CDR1 WSHSY, CDR2 SAAADI. CDR3 nucleotides: TGCGCCAGCAGTGAGTCTACTTACGAGCAGTACTTC. Protein: CASSESTYEQYF.

The chain combines TRBV5-6 with TRBJ2-7; no reliable D call. This CDR3 contains 13 residues. V gave up 4 bases and J gave up 2 bases, with 10 bases separating them. CDR1 and CDR2 (germline): SGHDT, YYEEEE. The CDR3 loop is CASSATETYEQYF. In DNA, the CDR3 is TGTGCCAGCAGCGCCACTGAGACCTACGAGCAGTACTTC.